A selection of T cell receptor beta chains follows, all from one sample in a study of blood T cell repertoires in COVID-19. Generated by immunoSEQ multiplex PCR, the TCRdb table keeps only in-frame clones and is missing some. The sample lists 54,000 or so clones, 65% to 85% occurring once. Sequenced sample: peripheral blood. The receptors were sampled from a man older than 75 with COVID-19, enrolled during active disease. The CDR3 runs from the conserved cysteine through the conserved F or W. Fields, in order: clone size, D gene, V gene, CDR3 protein. A D gene is named only where the DNA matches it firmly. For some rows the clone size is stated as once, few or many, or as a class when expanded; others skip it.

. . TRBV5-1 CASSFIVEEEQFF
. TRBD2 TRBV19 CASSREGTTGELFF
. TRBD2 TRBV9 CASSVSGGTNTGELFF
. TRBD2 TRBV19 CASSRGTSGIDEQFF
. . TRBV4-2 CASSQRLGDGRNEQYF
. . TRBV6-2/TRBV6-3 CASTPGLGSVKNIQYF
. . TRBV30 CAWSAGTYNEQFF
. . TRBV24-1 CATSDLEAAAYNEQFF
. TRBD2 TRBV9 CASSVERGGTDTQYF
. . TRBV27 CASSPVQMSSGNTIYF
. . TRBV6-2/TRBV6-3 CASSKRTVGVGTEAFF
. TRBD1 TRBV19 CASSLTGTGNEETQYF
. TRBD1 TRBV9 CASGRDRTSTSTDTQYF
. . TRBV4-1 CASSQGSLGGYTF
. . TRBV28 CASAGGFQETQYF
. . TRBV18 CASSPEGVSLGYTF
. TRBD1 TRBV7-6 CASSLGGTGGASGNSPLHF
. TRBD2 TRBV29-1 CSVDLGLADTYNEQFF
. . TRBV5-1 CASSSRTGGAGELFF
. TRBD1 TRBV6-2/TRBV6-3 CASSLTGGAFEAFF
. . TRBV4-3 CASSQGSGGGRTEAFF
. . TRBV11-2 CASSLGQPIKRSTDTQYF
. . TRBV5-1 CASSLAWGGNTEAFF
. TRBD1 TRBV4-2 CASSPHPGQGRDNQPQHF
few TRBD1 TRBV9 CASTPGQGNTEAFF
. TRBD2 TRBV7-2 CASSPRLAGGETQYF